This is a list of T cell receptor beta chains from one sample in a study of CD8 T cells in Susac syndrome. TCRdb independently ran MiXCR on the immunoSEQ multiplex PCR reads; one entry per CDR3 protein. The table lists around 270,000 distinct CDR3 sequences, approximately 91% of them singletons. The specimen sequenced was CD8+ T cells from PBMCs. The receptors were sampled from a human donor with multiple sclerosis. CDR3s include the opening cysteine and the closing phenylalanine or tryptophan. The D gene is left open where the match is weak. The size of a clone is reported for some rows only, either as once, few or many, or as a class for expanded clones.

j_call clone_size v_call cdr3_length d_call cdr3_nt cdr3_aa
TRBJ2-3 once TRBV14 19 - TGTGCCAGCAGCCAAGAAGCACGGAACCCCCGCATTAGCACAGATACGCAGTATTTT CASSQEARNPRISTDTQYF
TRBJ2-5 - TRBV27 16 TRBD2 TGTGCCAGCAGTTTAGTGGCGGGGGGGCTCCAAGAGACCCAGTACTTC CASSLVAGGLQETQYF
TRBJ2-1 once TRBV12-3/TRBV12-4 16 - TGTGCCAGCAGGGAGGGATCTGGCGGGGGCAACAATGAGCAGTTCTTC CASREGSGGGNNEQFF
TRBJ2-3 once TRBV9 14 - TGTGCCAGCAGCGTAGATGCTAGCTCAGATACGCAGTATTTT CASSVDASSDTQYF
TRBJ2-1 - TRBV27 12 TRBD2 TGTGCCAGCAGTTTTATGAGCGGGGCGCAGTTCTTC CASSFMSGAQFF
TRBJ2-1 - TRBV29-1 15 TRBD2 TGCAGCGTTGAAGGTGCTAGCGGGAGGGTAAATGAGCAGTTCTTC CSVEGASGRVNEQFF
TRBJ1-1 - TRBV7-9 17 - TGTGCCAGCAGCTTCGGGACGCGCGGCCACATGAACACTGAAGCTTTCTTT CASSFGTRGHMNTEAFF
TRBJ2-3 once TRBV2 13 - TGTGCCAGCACGGGGGCGGGCACAGATACGCAGTATTTT CASTGAGTDTQYF
TRBJ2-7 - TRBV6-5 15 - TGTGCCAGCAGTTACGAGGAGGGCCGGCCCTACGAGCAGTACTTC CASSYEEGRPYEQYF
TRBJ2-5 - TRBV6-2/TRBV6-3 16 TRBD2 TGTGCCAGCAGTATGACTAGCGGGAGATTCCGGGAGACCCAGTACTTC CASSMTSGRFRETQYF
TRBJ1-2 - TRBV7-9 14 - TGTGCCAGCAGCTTAGTTCAGACTAACTATGGCTACACCTTC CASSLVQTNYGYTF
TRBJ1-2 - TRBV5-4 12 - TGTGCCAGCAGCTACGGGGGCTATGGCTACACCTTC CASSYGGYGYTF
TRBJ2-1 - TRBV6-1 14 TRBD2 TGTGCCAGCAGAAATCGGGAGGCTGGGAATGAGCAGTTCTTC CASRNREAGNEQFF
TRBJ2-3 - TRBV20-1 14 - TGCAGTGCTAGGGGGCCTCGACCGTACGATACGCAGTATTTT CSARGPRPYDTQYF
TRBJ2-7 - TRBV12-3/TRBV12-4 14 - TGTGCCAGCAGTTTCGGTGGGGCCTTCTACGAGCAGTACTTC CASSFGGAFYEQYF
TRBJ1-2 - TRBV5-4 15 - TGTGCCAGCAGCTTGGAATCATTGGTCCAGAGAGGCTACACCTTC CASSLESLVQRGYTF
TRBJ1-4 once TRBV4-3 17 - TGCGCCAGCAGCCAAGATATCGGGGGCCAAATGGGTGTTAAACTGTTTTTT CASSQDIGGQMGVKLFF
TRBJ2-7 - TRBV3-1 12 TRBD2 TGTGCCAGCAGAGGACTAGCGGATGAGCAGTACTTC CASRGLADEQYF
TRBJ2-1 - TRBV7-9 12 - TGTGCCAGCAGCTTAACGGGTACAGAGCAGTTCTTC CASSLTGTEQFF
TRBJ2-7 once TRBV6-2/TRBV6-3 15 - TGTGCCAGCAGTTATCAAACAGGCGAAACCTACGAGCAGTACTTC CASSYQTGETYEQYF
TRBJ2-2 - TRBV12-5 16 - TGTGCTAGTGGACAGACAGTCAAACCGAACACCGGGGAGCTGTTTTTT CASGQTVKPNTGELFF
TRBJ1-6 - TRBV4-3 16 - TGCGCCAGCAGCCAAGATCCGGCAGGCGGCGATTCACCCCTCCACTTT CASSQDPAGGDSPLHF
TRBJ2-7 - TRBV4-2 15 - TGTGCCAGCAGCCAAGAATCTGGCGCGTACTACGAGCAGTACTTC CASSQESGAYYEQYF
TRBJ1-1 - TRBV5-4 15 - TGTGCCAGCAGCCCTAGGGGGGGAGTGAACACTGAAGCTTTCTTT CASSPRGGVNTEAFF
TRBJ1-1 - TRBV7-6 14 - TGTGCCAGCAGCCCAGGAGCGGAGAACACTGAAGCTTTCTTT CASSPGAENTEAFF
TRBJ1-5 - TRBV20-1 16 TRBD1 TGCAGTGCTAGACCAAGCTCGGTAACAGGGGCTCAGCCCCAGCATTTT CSARPSSVTGAQPQHF
TRBJ1-4 - TRBV27 16 - TGTGCCAGCAGTTCTTGGGAGGACAGACTTAATGAAAAACTGTTTTTT CASSSWEDRLNEKLFF
TRBJ1-2 - TRBV19 13 - TGTGCCAGTATGGGGAGGGGATATGAAGGCTACACCTTC CASMGRGYEGYTF
TRBJ2-7 - TRBV2 14 TRBD1 TGTGCCAGTAGAGAGGGGGCGCGCAGTAACGAGCAGTACTTC CASREGARSNEQYF
TRBJ2-5 - TRBV7-2 15 TRBD2 TGTGCCAGCAGCTTATTCCTAGCGGTGGGGGAGACCCAGTACTTC CASSLFLAVGETQYF
TRBJ2-2 - TRBV4-3 16 - TGCGCCAGCAGCCAAGATATCCGGGGGGCCACCGGGGAGCTGTTTTTT CASSQDIRGATGELFF
TRBJ2-1 - TRBV2 15 TRBD2 TGTGCCAGCAGTGAAGGGACTAGCGGGAGCGATGAGCAGTTCTTC CASSEGTSGSDEQFF
TRBJ2-3 - TRBV7-2 15 TRBD2 TGTGCCAGCGGGGGACTAGCGGGAGTCAGAGATACGCAGTATTTT CASGGLAGVRDTQYF
TRBJ2-1 - TRBV29-1 15 TRBD2 TGCAGCGTTGAAGGGACTAGGGACTCCTACAATGAGCAGTTCTTC CSVEGTRDSYNEQFF
TRBJ2-3 - TRBV11-2 16 - TGTGCCAGCACCCCGTTGGCCGCCTGGAGCACAGATACGCAGTATTTT CASTPLAAWSTDTQYF
TRBJ2-3 - TRBV2 14 - TGTGCCAGCGGGTGGGGTCCTAGCACAGATACGCAGTATTTT CASGWGPSTDTQYF
TRBJ1-2 - TRBV7-9 15 - TGTGCCAGCAGCTTTTTCGCAGGGCGGGACTATGGCTACACCTTC CASSFFAGRDYGYTF
TRBJ2-2 - TRBV20-1 16 TRBD2 TGCAGTGCGAGCTCCGGACTAGCGGGAGTCACCGGGGAGCTGTTTTTT CSASSGLAGVTGELFF
TRBJ2-7 - TRBV29-1 16 TRBD2 TGCAGCCTCGCGACTAGCGGGAGATCTTACGACTACGAGCAGTACTTC CSLATSGRSYDYEQYF
TRBJ2-3 - TRBV6-1 15 TRBD1 TGTGCCAGCAGTCATGGACAGGGAAGCACAGATACGCAGTATTTT CASSHGQGSTDTQYF
TRBJ2-1 - TRBV28 12 TRBD1 TGTGCCAGCAGTCCCGACAGGGTTGAGCAGTTCTTC CASSPDRVEQFF
TRBJ2-2 - TRBV7-8 15 - TGTGCCAGCAGCGCTCCCACGTTGGGCCCCGGGGAGCTGTTTTTT CASSAPTLGPGELFF
TRBJ2-1 once TRBV7-3 13 - TGTGCCAGCAGCCCAACGGGGGGCAGTGAGCAGTTCTTC CASSPTGGSEQFF
TRBJ2-1 - TRBV5-6 15 TRBD2 TGTGCCAGCAGTTCTCGACTAGCGGGAGGGAATGAGCAGTTCTTC CASSSRLAGGNEQFF
TRBJ1-3 - TRBV15 15 - TGTGCCACCAGCAGTCCAGGGGTAGCTGGAAACACCATATATTTT CATSSPGVAGNTIYF
TRBJ2-7 - TRBV7-9 16 TRBD2 TGTGCCAGCAGCTTGTCCCGGCGGCGGGAGACACACGAGCAGTACTTC CASSLSRRRETHEQYF
TRBJ2-2 - TRBV7-8 13 - TGTGCCAGCAGCTTAAGGGTCCCCGGGGAGCTGTTTTTT CASSLRVPGELFF
TRBJ2-1 - TRBV27 13 TRBD1 TGTGCCAGCAGTTTCCAGGGGGTCGATGAGCAGTTCTTC CASSFQGVDEQFF
TRBJ2-1 - TRBV3-1 17 TRBD2 TGTGCCAGCAGCCCGTGGCGGGAGGGGAGCTCCTACAATGAGCAGTTCTTC CASSPWREGSSYNEQFF
TRBJ1-2 - TRBV29-1 13 - TGCAGCGTTTATGACAAGACGAACTATGGCTACACCTTC CSVYDKTNYGYTF
TRBJ2-3 - TRBV28 21 TRBD2 TGTGCCAGCTCAGACCCCCTCGCGCTTGGACTAGCGGGGGAAAGCACAGATACGCAGTATTTT CASSDPLALGLAGESTDTQYF
TRBJ2-7 - TRBV4-1 15 - TGCGCCAGCAGCCAAAAGTCTATAGGGGACTACGAGCAGTACTTC CASSQKSIGDYEQYF
TRBJ2-2 - TRBV20-1 12 - TGCAGCGCTCAATGGGGCACCGGGGAGCTGTTTTTT CSAQWGTGELFF
TRBJ2-2 - TRBV6-5 13 - TGTGCCAGCAGTTACGATAGAACCGGGGAGCTGTTTTTT CASSYDRTGELFF
TRBJ2-2 - TRBV20-1 19 TRBD1 TGCAGTGCTAGTGCCCTGAAGAGGACAGGGGCTTTAAACACCGGGGAGCTGTTTTTT CSASALKRTGALNTGELFF